These 13 T cell receptor beta chains came from one sample sequenced in a study of CD8 T cells in ankylosing spondylitis. Findings and limits, study-wide: Seemingly distinctive of ankylosing spondylitis blood was a TCR beta motif formed by eight highly homologous variants.

TCRdb re-called the 5' RACE reads with MiXCR, one entry per CDR3 protein. Altogether hundreds of thousands of distinct CDR3 sequences are present, 12% being singletons, with the ten largest covering approximately 0.46%. Their antigens are not known. Material for sequencing was blood, either unsorted or a sorted T cell fraction (not recorded which). The receptor source for this set is a male donor with ankylosing spondylitis.

This clonotype was counted between two and nine times. This sequence joins TRBV28 and TRBJ1-1; 7 nucleotides agree with TRBD1. The CDR3 extends over 15 amino acids. V lost 8 bases to trimming and J lost 0 bases; unmatched junction nucleotides: 9. Germline V CDR1 and CDR2: MDHEN, SYDVKM. The CDR3 is CASPGQGEMNTEAFF. In nucleotides, the CDR3 is TGTGCCAGCCCGGGGCAGGGGGAGATGAACACTGAAGCTTTCTTT.

This clonotype was seen ten or more times. The gene calls are TRBV6-5 and TRBJ1-2; D remains unclear. The CDR3 totals 14 residues. Germline loops: CDR1 MNHEY, CDR2 SVGAGI. Between the trimmed V and J ends, which lost 0 bases and 7 bases, there was a span of 12 bases. CDR3 loop: CASSYSSQAGGYTF. For the CDR3, the DNA is TGTGCCAGCAGTTACTCCTCTCAAGCGGGTGGCTACACCTTC.

This clonotype was picked up many times. This chain joins TRBV7-2 and TRBJ1-2, with unresolved D. Germline V gene data show CDR1 as SGHTA and CDR2 as FQGNSA. V was shortened by 3 bases and J by 6 bases, with 11 bases between the two germline ends. CDR3 size: 13 residues. The CDR3 DNA sequence: TGTGCCAGCAGCTTGGGTAGGACGAATGGCTACACCTTC. The encoded protein is CASSLGRTNGYTF.

This clonotype has only a few counts. The chain uses TRBV4-2 and TRBJ1-5; D uncertain. V was trimmed by 2 bases and J by 5 bases, leaving 7 bases between them. In germline, CDR1 is LGHNA, CDR2 YNFKEQ. The CDR3 has 13 amino acids. CDR3 amino acids: CASSQPDHQPQHF. The CDR3, as DNA: TGTGCCAGCAGCCAACCGGATCATCAGCCCCAGCATTTT.

The gene calls are TRBV24-1 and TRBJ2-1; 14 positions agree with TRBD2. CDR3 length equals 14 residues. Germline CDR1 KGHDR, CDR2 SFDVKD. The J segment lost 7 bases and the V segment lost 7 bases, leaving 2 bases of the junction unmatched. CDR3 residues: CATRTSGRVNEQFF. The DNA of the CDR3 is TGTGCCACCAGGACTAGCGGGAGGGTGAATGAGCAGTTCTTC.

This clonotype has just a few counts. V is TRBV6-1 and J is TRBJ2-7; D perhaps matches TRBD1 (5 bases). Between the trimmed V and J ends, which lost 7 bases and 0 bases, there was a span of 13 bases. From germline, CDR1 is MNHNS and CDR2 SASEGT. CDR3 length equals 14 residues. Here the CDR3 DNA reads TGTGCCAGCAACAGACAGAGAATCTCCTACGAGCAGTACTTC. It codes for CASNRQRISYEQYF.

The chain combines TRBV28 with TRBJ2-1; tentative D call: TRBD1 (6 bases). This CDR3 has 13 amino acids. CDR1 MDHEN and CDR2 SYDVKM come from the germline V gene. Trimming took off 5 bases at V and 8 bases at J, with 13 bases between the two ends. CDR3 nucleotide sequence: TGTGCCAGCAGTCCCCGGGACATCGATGAGCAGTTCTTC. Translating it yields CASSPRDIDEQFF.

V usage is TRBV7-2 and J usage is TRBJ2-1; D unresolved. Germline V gene sequence: CDR1 SGHTA, CDR2 FQGNSA. This CDR3 contains 13 residues. Trimming left V 0 bases short and J 8 bases short, with 8 bases between. The CDR3 sequence: CASSLAEEDEQFF. The CDR3 coding sequence is TGTGCCAGCAGCTTAGCTGAGGAAGATGAGCAGTTCTTC. Variable domain in full (rest from reference TRBV7-2 and TRBJ2-1): GAGVSQSPSNKVTEKGKDVELRCDPISGHTALYWYRQSLGQGLEFLIYFQGNSAPDKSGLPSDRFSAERTGGSVSTLTIQRTQQEDSAVYLCASSLAEEDEQFFGPGTRLTVL.

This clonotype was seen more than once but under ten times. This rearrangement joins TRBV4-3 to TRBJ2-2; unclear D gene. Germline-derived CDR1 and CDR2 are LGHNA and YSLEER. The CDR3 runs 13 residues. Trimming took 0 bases from V and 3 from J, leaving 2 bases between them. The CDR3 nucleotides read TGCGCCAGCAGCCAAGAACACACCGGGGAGCTGTTTTTT. Residues: CASSQEHTGELFF.

Only a few counts were recorded for this clonotype. The genes are TRBV4-3 and TRBJ2-3; a possible D gene is TRBD1 (6 bases). CDR1 and CDR2 (germline): LGHNA, YSLEER. The CDR3 runs 15 residues. Trimming left V 0 bases short and J 0 bases short, with 7 bases between. The CDR3 loop reads CASSQEGASTDTQYF. The CDR3 bases are TGCGCCAGCAGCCAAGAGGGGGCCAGCACAGATACGCAGTATTTT.

The table lists this clonotype with a few counts. The genes are TRBV6-2 or TRBV6-3 and TRBJ2-5, with D possibly called TRBD1 or TRBD2 (5 bases each). The germline V gene encodes CDR1 MNHEY and CDR2 SVGEGT. V dropped 7 bases and J dropped 2 bases, with 11 bases sitting between them. This CDR3 has 13 amino acids. The CDR3 reads CASIRGPQETQYF. CDR3 bases: TGTGCCAGCATACGGGGCCCTCAAGAGACCCAGTACTTC.

The genes are TRBV5-1 and TRBJ1-2, with D unclear. Germline lookup yields CDR1 SGHRS and CDR2 YFSETQ. The CDR3 is 15 residues long. Trimming removed 5 bases at V and 0 bases at J, with 14 bases between. As DNA, the CDR3 is TGCGCCAGCAGTCACAATCCGGCAACTAACTATGGCTACACCTTC. This encodes CASSHNPATNYGYTF.

There are a few counts of this clonotype. J is TRBJ2-5 and V is TRBV6-4, with D perhaps matching TRBD2 (6 bases). This CDR3 is built from 13 residues. V gave up 4 bases and J gave up 4 bases, with 10 bases separating them. The germline CDR1 and CDR2 sequences are MRHNA and SNTAGT. CDR3 in DNA: TGTGCCAGCAGTGGAGGTAGCGGAGAGACCCAGTACTTC. Protein sequence: CASSGGSGETQYF.